Shown below are 5 T cell receptor beta chains from a single sample sequenced in a study of T cells in Graves' hyperthyroidism and ophthalmopathy. Using RNA transcripts as the source, TCR beta CDR3 regions were amplified. TCR CDR3 regions were first amplified by RT-PCR with HTBI primers. TCRdb reanalysed the multiplex PCR reads using MiXCR and keeps one entry per CDR3 protein. Among around 190,000 distinct CDR3 sequences listed, roughly a sixth were seen once. Material for sequencing was blood. The receptors stem from a woman between 50 and 59 years old with Graves' hyperthyroidism.

V usage is TRBV10-3 and J usage is TRBJ2-3, with 9 positions matching TRBD2. The CDR3 contains 16 residues. V lost 3 bases to trimming and J lost 2 bases; unmatched junction nucleotides: 6. Germline V gene lookup returns CDR1 ENHRY and CDR2 SYGVKD. DNA for the CDR3: TGTGCCATCAGTGAAAAGGCGGGAGGGGTCACAGATACGCAGTATTTT. The encoded protein is CAISEKAGGVTDTQYF.

Ten or more counts support this clonotype. The genes are TRBV28 and TRBJ1-5, with D unresolved. Germline CDR1 and CDR2: MDHEN and SYDVKM. The CDR3 is made up of 15 amino acids. Deletions cut 6 bases from V and 3 bases from J, with 15 bases between. The chain's CDR3 is CASRRTLGSNQPQHF. For the CDR3, the DNA is TGTGCCAGCAGAAGAACCCTGGGGTCCAATCAGCCCCAGCATTTT.

This clonotype was found many times. The V call is TRBV11-1, the J call TRBJ2-1; D is perhaps TRBD2 (6 bases). The CDR3 length is 15 residues. The germline CDR1 and CDR2 sequences are SGHAT and FQDESV (reference sequence). The V end was cut by 3 bases, the J end by 1 base, with 10 bases between. CDR3 residues: CASSFFGGSYNEQFF. The CDR3 DNA follows: TGTGCCAGCAGCTTCTTCGGAGGGTCCTACAATGAGCAGTTCTTC.

This clonotype came up many times. The chain recombines TRBV27 with TRBJ2-7; TRBD1 agrees at 11 bases. The CDR3 loop spans 14 amino acids. With 6 bases clipped from V and 6 bases from J, the junction kept 7 bases outside the gene matches. Germline assignment: CDR1 MNHEY and CDR2 SMNVEV (reference sequence). CDR3 region: CASSPGTGGFEQYF. The CDR3 DNA reads as TGTGCCAGCAGCCCCGGGACAGGGGGTTTCGAGCAGTACTTC.

This clonotype was found many times. The genes are TRBV29-1 and TRBJ2-3, with D possibly being TRBD1 (5 bases). CDR3 length: 13 residues. CDR1 SQVTM and CDR2 ANQGSEA come from the germline V gene. V dropped 8 bases and J dropped 4 bases, with 16 bases sitting between them. CDR3 sequence reads: CSYWGWVADTQYF. DNA of the CDR3: TGCAGCTATTGGGGCTGGGTGGCAGATACGCAGTATTTT.